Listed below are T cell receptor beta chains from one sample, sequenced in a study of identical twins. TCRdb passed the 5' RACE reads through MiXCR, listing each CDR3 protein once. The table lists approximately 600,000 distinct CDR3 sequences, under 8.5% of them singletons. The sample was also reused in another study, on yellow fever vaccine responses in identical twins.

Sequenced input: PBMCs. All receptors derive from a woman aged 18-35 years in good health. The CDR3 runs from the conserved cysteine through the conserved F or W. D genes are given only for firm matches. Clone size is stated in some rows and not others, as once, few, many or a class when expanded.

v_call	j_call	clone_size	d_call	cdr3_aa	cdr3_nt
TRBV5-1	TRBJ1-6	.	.	CASRFRGTTLQGNSPLHF	TGCGCCAGCAGGTTTAGGGGGACTACGCTCCAGGGGAATTCACCCCTCCACTTT
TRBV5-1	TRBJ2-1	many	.	CASSLGATGSYNEQFF	TGCGCCAGCAGCTTGGGCGCTACTGGCTCCTACAATGAGCAGTTCTTC
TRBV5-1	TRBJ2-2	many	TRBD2	CASRQPGLAPGELFF	TGCGCCAGCAGACAACCGGGACTAGCCCCCGGGGAGCTGTTTTTT
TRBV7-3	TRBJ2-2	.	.	CASSPFGGGAGELFF	TGTGCCAGCAGCCCTTTTGGAGGGGGGGCCGGGGAGCTGTTTTTT
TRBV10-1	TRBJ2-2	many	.	CASSDQLDTGELFF	TGCGCCAGCAGTGATCAACTAGATACCGGGGAGCTGTTTTTT
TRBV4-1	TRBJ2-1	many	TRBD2	CASSQGGVTSSSYNEQFF	TGCGCCAGCAGCCAAGGAGGCGTGACTAGCAGCTCCTACAATGAGCAGTTCTTC
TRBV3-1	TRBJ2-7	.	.	CASSQVSRPGLSEQYF	TGTGCCAGCAGCCAAGTGTCCCGGCCAGGACTTTCCGAGCAGTACTTC
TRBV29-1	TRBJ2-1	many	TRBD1	CSVGDSYNEQFF	TGCAGCGTAGGGGACAGCTACAATGAGCAGTTCTTC
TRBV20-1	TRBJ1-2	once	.	CSASQGNAYGYTF	TGCAGTGCTTCGCAGGGGAACGCCTATGGCTACACCTTC
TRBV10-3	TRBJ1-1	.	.	CAISVQGINTEAFF	TGTGCCATCAGTGTTCAGGGGATTAACACTGAAGCTTTCTTT
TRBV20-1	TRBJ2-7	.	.	CSAQQGDSGYF	TGCAGTGCCCAACAGGGAGACAGCGGGTACTTC
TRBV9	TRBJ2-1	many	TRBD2	CASSVLAGGYNEQFF	TGTGCCAGCAGCGTACTAGCGGGAGGATACAATGAGCAGTTCTTC
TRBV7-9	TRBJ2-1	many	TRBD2	CASSLAGGDYNEQFF	TGTGCCAGCAGTTTAGCGGGGGGAGATTACAATGAGCAGTTCTTC
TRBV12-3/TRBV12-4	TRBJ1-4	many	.	CASSLNEKLFF	TGTGCCAGCAGTTTAAATGAAAAACTGTTTTTT
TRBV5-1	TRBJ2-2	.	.	CASSPTVDTGELFF	TGCGCCAGCAGCCCGACAGTTGACACCGGGGAGCTGTTTTTT
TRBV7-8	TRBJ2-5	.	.	CASSLGGYGTQYF	TGTGCCAGCAGCTTAGGCGGGTACGGGACCCAGTACTTC
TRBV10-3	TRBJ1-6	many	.	CAISETRDSPLHF	TGTGCCATCAGTGAGACCAGGGATTCACCCCTCCACTTT
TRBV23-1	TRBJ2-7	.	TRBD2	CASSHRPGLAGGPYEQYF	TGCGCCAGCAGTCACCGACCGGGACTAGCGGGAGGGCCCTACGAGCAGTACTTC
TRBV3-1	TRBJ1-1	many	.	CASSRTGTNTEAFF	TGTGCCAGCAGCCGTACAGGGACGAACACTGAAGCTTTCTTT
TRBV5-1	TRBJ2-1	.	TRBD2	CASTWTSLTNNEQFF	TGCGCCAGCACTTGGACTAGCCTCACGAACAATGAGCAGTTCTTC
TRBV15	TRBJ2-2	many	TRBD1	CATSVSQGAGELFF	TGTGCCACCAGCGTATCACAGGGGGCCGGGGAGCTGTTTTTT
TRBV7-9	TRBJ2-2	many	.	CASSPDRTGELFF	TGTGCCAGCAGCCCGGACCGGACCGGGGAGCTGTTTTTT